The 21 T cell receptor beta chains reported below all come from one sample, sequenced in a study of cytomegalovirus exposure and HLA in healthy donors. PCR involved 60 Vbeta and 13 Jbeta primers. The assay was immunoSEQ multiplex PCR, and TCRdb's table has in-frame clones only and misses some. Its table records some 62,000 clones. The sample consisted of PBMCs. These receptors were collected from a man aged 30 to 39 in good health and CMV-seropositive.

The CDR3 bases are TGTGCCAGCAGCTCGGGATACAATCAGCCCCAGCATTTT. Translated, it gives CASSSGYNQPQHF. The gene calls are TRBV5-6 and TRBJ1-5; no clear D gene. CDR1 SGHDT and CDR2 YYEEEE come from the germline V gene. V lost 3 bases and J lost 3, with 7 bases in between. This CDR3 spans 13 amino acids. The full variable domain, in which reference TRBV5-6 and TRBJ1-5 provide the parts outside the CDR3, is DAGVTQSPTHLIKTRGQQVTLRCSPKSGHDTVSWYQQALGQGPQFIFQYYEEEERQRGNFPDRFSGHQFPNYSSELNVNALLLGDSALYLCASSSGYNQPQHFGDGTRLSIL.

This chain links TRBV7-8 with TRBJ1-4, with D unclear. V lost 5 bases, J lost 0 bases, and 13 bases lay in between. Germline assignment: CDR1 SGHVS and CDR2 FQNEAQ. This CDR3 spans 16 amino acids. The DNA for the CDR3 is TGTGCCAGCAGCCGCCGGAGGACTGCAACTAATGAAAAACTGTTTTTT. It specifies CASSRRRTATNEKLFF.

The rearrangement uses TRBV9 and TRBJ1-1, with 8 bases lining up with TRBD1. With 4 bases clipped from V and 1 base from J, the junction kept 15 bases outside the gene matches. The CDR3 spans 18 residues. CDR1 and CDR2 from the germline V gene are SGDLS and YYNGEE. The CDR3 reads CASSTQDRVIGTNTEAFF. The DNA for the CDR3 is TGTGCCAGCAGCACCCAGGACAGGGTGATTGGTACGAACACTGAAGCTTTCTTT.

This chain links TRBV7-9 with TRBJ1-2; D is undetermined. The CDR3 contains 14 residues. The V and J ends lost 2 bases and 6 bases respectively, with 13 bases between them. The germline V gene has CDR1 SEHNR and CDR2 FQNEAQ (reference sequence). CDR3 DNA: TGTGCCAGCAGCTTAAGCGTTGGTTTGGATGGCTACACCTTC. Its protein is CASSLSVGLDGYTF.

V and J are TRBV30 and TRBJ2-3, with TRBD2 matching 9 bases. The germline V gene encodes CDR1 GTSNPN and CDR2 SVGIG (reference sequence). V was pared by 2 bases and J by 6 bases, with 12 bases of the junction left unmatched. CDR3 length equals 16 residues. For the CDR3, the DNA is TGTGCCTGGAGTCGGGTAGCGGGGGAGACGGGGGATACGCAGTATTTT. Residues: CAWSRVAGETGDTQYF.

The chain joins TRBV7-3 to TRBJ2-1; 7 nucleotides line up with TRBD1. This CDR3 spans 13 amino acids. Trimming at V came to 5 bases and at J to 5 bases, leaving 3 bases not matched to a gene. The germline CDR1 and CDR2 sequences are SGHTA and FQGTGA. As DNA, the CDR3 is TGTGCCAGCAGCCGAGGACAGGACAATGAGCAGTTCTTC. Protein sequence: CASSRGQDNEQFF.

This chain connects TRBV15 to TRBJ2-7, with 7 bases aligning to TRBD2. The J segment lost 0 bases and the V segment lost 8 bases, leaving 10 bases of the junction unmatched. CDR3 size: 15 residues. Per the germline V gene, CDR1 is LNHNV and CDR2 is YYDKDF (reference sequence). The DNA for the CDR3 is TGTGCCACCTCGACGGGGCGGGAGAGCTCCTACGAGCAGTACTTC. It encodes CATSTGRESSYEQYF.

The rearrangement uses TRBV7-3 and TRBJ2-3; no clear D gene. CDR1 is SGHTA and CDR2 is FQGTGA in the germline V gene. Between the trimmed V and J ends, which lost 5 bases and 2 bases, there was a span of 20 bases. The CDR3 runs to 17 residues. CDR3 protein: CASSPRPDISPTDTQYF. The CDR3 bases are TGTGCCAGCAGCCCCAGACCAGATATTAGCCCCACAGATACGCAGTATTTT.

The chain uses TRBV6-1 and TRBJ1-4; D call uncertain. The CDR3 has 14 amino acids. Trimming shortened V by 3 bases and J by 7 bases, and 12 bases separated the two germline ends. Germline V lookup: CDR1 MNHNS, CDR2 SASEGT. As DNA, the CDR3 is TGTGCCAGCAGTGACGGCGGCGAGACTGAAAAACTGTTTTTT. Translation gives CASSDGGETEKLFF.

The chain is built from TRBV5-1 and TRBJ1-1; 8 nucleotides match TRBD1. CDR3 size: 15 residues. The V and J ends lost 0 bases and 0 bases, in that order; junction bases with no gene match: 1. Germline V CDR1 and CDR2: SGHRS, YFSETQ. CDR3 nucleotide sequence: TGCGCCAGCAGCTTGGGACAGGGGATGAACACTGAAGCTTTCTTT. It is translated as CASSLGQGMNTEAFF.

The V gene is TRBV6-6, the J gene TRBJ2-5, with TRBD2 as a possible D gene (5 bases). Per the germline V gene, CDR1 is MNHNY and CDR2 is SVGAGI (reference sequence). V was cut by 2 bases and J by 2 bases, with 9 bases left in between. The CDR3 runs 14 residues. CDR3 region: CASSYRGVQETQYF. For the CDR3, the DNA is TGTGCCAGCAGTTACCGGGGTGTGCAAGAGACCCAGTACTTC.

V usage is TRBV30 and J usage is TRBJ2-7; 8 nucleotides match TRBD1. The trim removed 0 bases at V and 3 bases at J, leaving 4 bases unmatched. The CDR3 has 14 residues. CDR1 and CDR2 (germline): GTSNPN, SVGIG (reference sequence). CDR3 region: CAWSVGQGGYEQYF. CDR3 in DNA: TGTGCCTGGAGTGTAGGACAGGGCGGCTACGAGCAGTACTTC.

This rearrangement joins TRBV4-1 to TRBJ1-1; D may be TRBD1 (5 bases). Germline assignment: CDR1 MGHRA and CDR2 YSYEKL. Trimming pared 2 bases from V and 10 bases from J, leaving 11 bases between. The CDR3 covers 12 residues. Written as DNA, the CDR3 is TGCGCCAGCAGCCAACTTGGCAGGGCAGCTTTCTTT. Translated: CASSQLGRAAFF.

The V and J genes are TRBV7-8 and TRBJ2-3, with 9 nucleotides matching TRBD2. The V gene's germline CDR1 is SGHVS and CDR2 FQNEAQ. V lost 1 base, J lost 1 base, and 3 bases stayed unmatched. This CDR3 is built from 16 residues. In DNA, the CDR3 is TGTGCCAGCAGCTTAGGTAGCGGGAGAGGCACAGATACGCAGTATTTT. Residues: CASSLGSGRGTDTQYF.

The CDR3 nucleotides read TGCGCCAGCAGCTTGGCCGGGAATAGCTACGAGCAGTACTTC. Protein sequence: CASSLAGNSYEQYF. The gene calls are TRBV5-1 and TRBJ2-7; D possibly corresponds to TRBD2 (5 bases). Germline V CDR1 and CDR2: SGHRS, YFSETQ. Trimming stripped 0 bases from V and 3 bases from J, with 10 bases between. The CDR3 is 14 amino acids. The full variable domain, its missing parts supplied by reference TRBV5-1 and TRBJ2-7, is KAGVTQTPRYLIKTRGQQVTLSCSPISGHRSVSWYQQTPGQGLQFLFEYFSETQRNKGNFPGRFSGRQFSNSRSEMNVSTLELGDSALYLCASSLAGNSYEQYFGPGTRLTVT.

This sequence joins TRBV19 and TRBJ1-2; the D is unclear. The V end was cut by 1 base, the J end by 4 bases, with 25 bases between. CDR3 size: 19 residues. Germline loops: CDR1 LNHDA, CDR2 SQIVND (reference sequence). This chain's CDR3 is CASSIGPLDWTREAYGYTF. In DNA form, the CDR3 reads TGTGCCAGTAGTATAGGCCCTCTCGATTGGACCCGGGAGGCCTATGGCTACACCTTC.

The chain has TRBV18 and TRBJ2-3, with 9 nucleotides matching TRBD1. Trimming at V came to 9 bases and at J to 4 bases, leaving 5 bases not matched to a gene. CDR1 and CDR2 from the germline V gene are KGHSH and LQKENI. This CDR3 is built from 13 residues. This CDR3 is CASFRDRADTQYF. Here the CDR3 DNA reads TGTGCCAGTTTCCGGGACAGGGCAGATACGCAGTATTTT.

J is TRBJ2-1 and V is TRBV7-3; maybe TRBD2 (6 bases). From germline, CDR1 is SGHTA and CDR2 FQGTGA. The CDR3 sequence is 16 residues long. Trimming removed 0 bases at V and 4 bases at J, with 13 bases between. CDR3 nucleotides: TGTGCCAGCAGCTTAACGCGGGCGGGGCTTTACAATGAGCAGTTCTTC. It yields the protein CASSLTRAGLYNEQFF.

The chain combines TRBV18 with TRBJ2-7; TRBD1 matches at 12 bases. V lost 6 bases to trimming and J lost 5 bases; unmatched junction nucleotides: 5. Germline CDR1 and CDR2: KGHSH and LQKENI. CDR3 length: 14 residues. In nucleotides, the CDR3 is TGTGCCAGCTCCGACGGGACAGGGGGCCACGAGCAGTACTTC. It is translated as CASSDGTGGHEQYF.

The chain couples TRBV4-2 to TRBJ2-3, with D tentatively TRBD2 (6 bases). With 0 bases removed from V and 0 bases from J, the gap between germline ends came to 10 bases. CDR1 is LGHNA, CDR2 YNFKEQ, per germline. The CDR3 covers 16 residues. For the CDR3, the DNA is TGTGCCAGCAGCCAAGAATCCGGGACTAGCACAGATACGCAGTATTTT. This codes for CASSQESGTSTDTQYF.

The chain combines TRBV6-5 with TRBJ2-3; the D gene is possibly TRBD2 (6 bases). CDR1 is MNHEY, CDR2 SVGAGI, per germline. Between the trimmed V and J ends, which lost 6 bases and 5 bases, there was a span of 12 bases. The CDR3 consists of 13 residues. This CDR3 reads CASSRLGGDTQYF. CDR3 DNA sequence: TGTGCCAGCAGCCGACTAGGCGGAGATACGCAGTATTTT.